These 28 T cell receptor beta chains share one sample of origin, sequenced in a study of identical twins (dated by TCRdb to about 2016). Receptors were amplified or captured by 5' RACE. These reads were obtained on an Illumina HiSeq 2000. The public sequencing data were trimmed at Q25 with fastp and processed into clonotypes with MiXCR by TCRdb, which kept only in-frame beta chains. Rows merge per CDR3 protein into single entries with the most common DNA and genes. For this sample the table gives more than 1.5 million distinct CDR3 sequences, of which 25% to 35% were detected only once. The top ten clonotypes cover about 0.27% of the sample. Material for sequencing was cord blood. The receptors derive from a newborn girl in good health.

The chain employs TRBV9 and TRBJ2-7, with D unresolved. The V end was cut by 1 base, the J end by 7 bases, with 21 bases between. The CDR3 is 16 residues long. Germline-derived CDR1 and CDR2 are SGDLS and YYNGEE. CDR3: CASSVRRTSRNNEQYF. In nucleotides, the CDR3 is TGTGCCAGCAGCGTAAGGCGAACCTCGCGGAACAATGAGCAGTACTTC.

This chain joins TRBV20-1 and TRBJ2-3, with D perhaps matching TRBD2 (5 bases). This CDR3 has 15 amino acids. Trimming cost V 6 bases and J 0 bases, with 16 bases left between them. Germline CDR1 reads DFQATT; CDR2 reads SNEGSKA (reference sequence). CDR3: CSAGSLLVSTDTQYF. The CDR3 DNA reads TGCAGTGCCGGTTCCCTACTAGTTAGCACAGATACGCAGTATTTT.

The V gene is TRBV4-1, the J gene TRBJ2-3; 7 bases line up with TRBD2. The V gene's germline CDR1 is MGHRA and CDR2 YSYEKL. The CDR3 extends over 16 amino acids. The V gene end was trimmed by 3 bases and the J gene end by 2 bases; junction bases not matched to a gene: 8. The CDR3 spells CASSQAPGTNTDTQYF. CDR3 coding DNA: TGCGCCAGCAGCCAGGCCCCCGGGACTAACACAGATACGCAGTATTTT.

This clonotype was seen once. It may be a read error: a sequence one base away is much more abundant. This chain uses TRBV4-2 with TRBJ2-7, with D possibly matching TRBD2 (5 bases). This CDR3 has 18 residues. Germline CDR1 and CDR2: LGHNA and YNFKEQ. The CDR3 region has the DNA TGTGCCGGCAGCCAAGTTAGTATCAGCTGGACTGGGTCCTACGAGCAGTACTTC. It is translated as CAGSQVSISWTGSYEQYF.

The CDR3 DNA follows: TGTGCCAGCAGCTTAGGGGGACAAAGAGCTTTCTTT. This encodes CASSLGGQRAFF. The chain has TRBV7-2 and TRBJ1-1; TRBD1 is a possible D gene (6 bases). Trimming pared 1 base from V and 10 bases from J, leaving 10 bases between. Germline V gene sequence: CDR1 SGHTA, CDR2 FQGNSA. This CDR3 has 12 amino acids.

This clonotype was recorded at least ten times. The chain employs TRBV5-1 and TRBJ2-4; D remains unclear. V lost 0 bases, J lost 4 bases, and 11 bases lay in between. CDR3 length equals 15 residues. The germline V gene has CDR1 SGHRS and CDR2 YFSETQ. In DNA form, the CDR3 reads TGCGCCAGCAGCTTGGGGGCGGCATTAAAAAACATTCAGTACTTC. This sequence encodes CASSLGAALKNIQYF.

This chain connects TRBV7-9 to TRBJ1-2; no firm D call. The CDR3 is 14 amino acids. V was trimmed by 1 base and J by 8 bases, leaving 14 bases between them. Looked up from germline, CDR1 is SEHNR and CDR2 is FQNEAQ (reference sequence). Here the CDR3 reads CASSLDGGNGGYTF. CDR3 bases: TGTGCCAGCAGCTTAGATGGCGGGAATGGGGGCTACACCTTC. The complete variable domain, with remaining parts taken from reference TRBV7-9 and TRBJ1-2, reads DTGVSQNPRHKITKRGQNVTFRCDPISEHNRLYWYRQTLGQGPEFLTYFQNEAQLEKSRLLSDRFSAERPKGSFSTLEIQRTEQGDSAMYLCASSLDGGNGGYTFGSGTRLTVV.

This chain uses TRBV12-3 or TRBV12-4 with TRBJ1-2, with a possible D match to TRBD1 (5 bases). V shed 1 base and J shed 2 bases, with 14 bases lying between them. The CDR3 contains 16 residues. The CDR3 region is CASSLGSGGGNYGYTF. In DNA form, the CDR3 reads TGTGCCAGCAGTTTAGGTTCCGGGGGAGGGAACTATGGCTACACCTTC.

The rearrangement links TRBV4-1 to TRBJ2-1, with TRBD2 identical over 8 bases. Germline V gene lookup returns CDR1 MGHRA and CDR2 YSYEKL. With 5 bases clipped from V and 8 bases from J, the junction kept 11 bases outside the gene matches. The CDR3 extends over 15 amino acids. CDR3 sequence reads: CASSSRLASTDEQFF. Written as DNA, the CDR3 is TGCGCCAGCAGCTCCAGACTAGCGTCTACGGATGAGCAGTTCTTC.

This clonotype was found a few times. CDR3: CASSLVRTGHEQYF. The CDR3, as DNA: TGTGCCAGCAGCTTAGTTCGGACAGGCCACGAGCAGTACTTC. This rearrangement joins TRBV7-2 to TRBJ2-7; TRBD1 aligns across 7 bases. CDR1 and CDR2 (germline): SGHTA, FQGNSA. The CDR3 sequence is 14 residues long. V shed 1 base and J 5 bases; nucleotides not matched to a gene: 5. The complete variable domain, with remaining parts taken from reference TRBV7-2 and TRBJ2-7, reads GAGVSQSPSNKVTEKGKDVELRCDPISGHTALYWYRQSLGQGLEFLIYFQGNSAPDKSGLPSDRFSAERTGGSVSTLTIQRTQQEDSAVYLCASSLVRTGHEQYFGPGTRLTVT.

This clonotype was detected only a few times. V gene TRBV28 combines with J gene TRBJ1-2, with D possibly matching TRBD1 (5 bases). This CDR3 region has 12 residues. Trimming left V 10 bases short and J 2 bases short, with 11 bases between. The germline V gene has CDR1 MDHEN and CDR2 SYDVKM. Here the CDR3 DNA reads TGTGCCATCCAATACAGGAACTATGGCTACACCTTC. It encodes CAIQYRNYGYTF.

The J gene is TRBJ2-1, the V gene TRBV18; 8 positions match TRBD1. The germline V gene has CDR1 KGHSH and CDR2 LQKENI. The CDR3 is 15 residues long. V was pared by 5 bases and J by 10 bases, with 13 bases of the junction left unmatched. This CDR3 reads CASSSPDRGGHEQFF. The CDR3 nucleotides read TGTGCCAGCTCATCCCCAGACAGGGGTGGCCACGAGCAGTTCTTC.

As DNA, the CDR3 is TGTGCCAGCAGTTTAGAGCCAGGGTCGGGCTACACCTTC. This gives the protein CASSLEPGSGYTF. V gene TRBV27 combines with J gene TRBJ1-2; tentatively, D is TRBD1 (5 bases). Germline CDR1 is MNHEY and CDR2 is SMNVEV (reference sequence). Trimming removed 2 bases at V and 8 bases at J, with 12 bases between. This CDR3 region has 13 residues.

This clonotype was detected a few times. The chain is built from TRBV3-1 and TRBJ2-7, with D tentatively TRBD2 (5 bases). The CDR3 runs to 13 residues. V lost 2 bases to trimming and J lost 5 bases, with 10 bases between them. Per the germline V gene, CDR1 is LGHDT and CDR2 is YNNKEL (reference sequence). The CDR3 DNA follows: TGTGCCAGCAGCCAAATGGGAGTCCACGAGCAGTACTTC. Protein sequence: CASSQMGVHEQYF.

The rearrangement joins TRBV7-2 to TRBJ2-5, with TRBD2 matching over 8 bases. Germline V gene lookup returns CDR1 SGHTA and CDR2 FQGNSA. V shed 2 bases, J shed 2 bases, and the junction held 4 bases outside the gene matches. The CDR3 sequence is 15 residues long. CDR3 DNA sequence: TGTGCCAGCAGCTTAAACGGGGGGGAACAAGAGACCCAGTACTTC. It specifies CASSLNGGEQETQYF.

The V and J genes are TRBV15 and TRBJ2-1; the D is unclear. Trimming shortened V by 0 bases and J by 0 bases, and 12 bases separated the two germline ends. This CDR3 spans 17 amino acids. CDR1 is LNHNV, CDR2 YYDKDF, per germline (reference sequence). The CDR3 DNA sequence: TGTGCCACCAGCAGAGATTGGGCTAGAAGCTCCTACAATGAGCAGTTCTTC. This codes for CATSRDWARSSYNEQFF.

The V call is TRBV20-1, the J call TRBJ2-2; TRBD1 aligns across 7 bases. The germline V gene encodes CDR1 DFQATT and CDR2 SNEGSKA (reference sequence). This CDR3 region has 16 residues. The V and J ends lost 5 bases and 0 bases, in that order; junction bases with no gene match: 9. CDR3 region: CSASEGARANTGELFF. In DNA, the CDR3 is TGCAGTGCTTCCGAGGGGGCTAGAGCGAACACCGGGGAGCTGTTTTTT.

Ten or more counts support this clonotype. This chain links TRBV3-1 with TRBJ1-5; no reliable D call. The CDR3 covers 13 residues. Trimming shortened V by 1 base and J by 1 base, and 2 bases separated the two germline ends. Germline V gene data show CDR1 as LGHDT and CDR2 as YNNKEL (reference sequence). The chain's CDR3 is CASSQVSNQPQHF. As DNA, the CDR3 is TGTGCCAGCAGCCAAGTCAGCAATCAGCCCCAGCATTTT.

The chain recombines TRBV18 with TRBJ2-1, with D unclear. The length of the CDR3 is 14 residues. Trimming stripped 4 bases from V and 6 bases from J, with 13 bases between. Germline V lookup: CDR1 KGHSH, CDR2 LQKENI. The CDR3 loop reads CASSQDGLSNEQFF. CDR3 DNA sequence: TGTGCCAGCTCACAGGACGGTCTGAGCAATGAGCAGTTCTTC.

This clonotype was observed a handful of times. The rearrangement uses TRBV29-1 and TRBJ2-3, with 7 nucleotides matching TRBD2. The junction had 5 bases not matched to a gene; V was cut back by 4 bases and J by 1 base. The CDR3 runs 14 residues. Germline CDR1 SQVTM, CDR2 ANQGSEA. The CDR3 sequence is CSVGRGGGTDTQYF. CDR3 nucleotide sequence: TGCAGCGTTGGACGGGGAGGGGGCACAGATACGCAGTATTTT.

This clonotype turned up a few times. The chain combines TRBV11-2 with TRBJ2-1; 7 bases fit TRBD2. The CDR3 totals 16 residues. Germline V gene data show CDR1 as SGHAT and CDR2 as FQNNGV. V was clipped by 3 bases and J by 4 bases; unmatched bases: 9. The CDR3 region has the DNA TGTGCCAGCAGCTTTTCGGGTCTAGCGGATTACAATGAGCAGTTCTTC. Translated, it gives CASSFSGLADYNEQFF.

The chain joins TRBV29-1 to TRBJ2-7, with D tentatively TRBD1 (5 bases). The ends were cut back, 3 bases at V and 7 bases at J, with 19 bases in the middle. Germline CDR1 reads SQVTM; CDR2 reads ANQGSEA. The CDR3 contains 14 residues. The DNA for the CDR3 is TGCAGCGTTGATAAGTGGGGCGCCTACAATGAGCAGTACTTC. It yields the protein CSVDKWGAYNEQYF.

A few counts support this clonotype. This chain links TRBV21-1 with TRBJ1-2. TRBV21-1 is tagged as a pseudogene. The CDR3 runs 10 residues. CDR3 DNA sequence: TGTGCCAGCAGCAGCGCACTCTACACCTTC. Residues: CASSSALYTF.

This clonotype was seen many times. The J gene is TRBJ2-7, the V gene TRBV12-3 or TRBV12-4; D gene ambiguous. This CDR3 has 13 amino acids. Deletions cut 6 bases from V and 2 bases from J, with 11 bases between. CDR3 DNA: TGTGCCAGCAGGTCTTCTGGAACCTACGAGCAGTACTTC. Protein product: CASRSSGTYEQYF.

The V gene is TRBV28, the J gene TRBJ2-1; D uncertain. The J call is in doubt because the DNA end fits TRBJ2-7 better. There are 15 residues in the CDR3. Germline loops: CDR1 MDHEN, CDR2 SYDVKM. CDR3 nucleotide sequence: TGTGCCAGCAGTCCCCAGCGCGCCTCCTACAATGAGCAGTACTTC. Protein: CASSPQRASYNEQYF.

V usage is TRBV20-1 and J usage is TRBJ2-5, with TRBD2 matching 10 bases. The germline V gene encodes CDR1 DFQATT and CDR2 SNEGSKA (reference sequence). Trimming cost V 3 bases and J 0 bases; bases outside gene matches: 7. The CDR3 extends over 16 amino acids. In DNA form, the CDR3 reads TGCAGTGCTAGTCCTACTAGCGGGGCCCACCAAGAGACCCAGTACTTC. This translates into CSASPTSGAHQETQYF.

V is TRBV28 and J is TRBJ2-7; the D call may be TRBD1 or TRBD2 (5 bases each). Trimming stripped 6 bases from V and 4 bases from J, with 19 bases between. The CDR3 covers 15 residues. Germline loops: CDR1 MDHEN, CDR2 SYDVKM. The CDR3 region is CASRKLGEGSYEQYF. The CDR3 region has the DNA TGTGCCAGCAGAAAACTGGGGGAAGGGTCATACGAGCAGTACTTC.

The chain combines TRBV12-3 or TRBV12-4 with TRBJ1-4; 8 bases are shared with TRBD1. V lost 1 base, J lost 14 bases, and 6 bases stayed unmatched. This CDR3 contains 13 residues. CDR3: CASSLGDRFKLFF. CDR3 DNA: TGTGCCAGCAGTTTAGGGGACAGGTTCAAGCTGTTTTTT.